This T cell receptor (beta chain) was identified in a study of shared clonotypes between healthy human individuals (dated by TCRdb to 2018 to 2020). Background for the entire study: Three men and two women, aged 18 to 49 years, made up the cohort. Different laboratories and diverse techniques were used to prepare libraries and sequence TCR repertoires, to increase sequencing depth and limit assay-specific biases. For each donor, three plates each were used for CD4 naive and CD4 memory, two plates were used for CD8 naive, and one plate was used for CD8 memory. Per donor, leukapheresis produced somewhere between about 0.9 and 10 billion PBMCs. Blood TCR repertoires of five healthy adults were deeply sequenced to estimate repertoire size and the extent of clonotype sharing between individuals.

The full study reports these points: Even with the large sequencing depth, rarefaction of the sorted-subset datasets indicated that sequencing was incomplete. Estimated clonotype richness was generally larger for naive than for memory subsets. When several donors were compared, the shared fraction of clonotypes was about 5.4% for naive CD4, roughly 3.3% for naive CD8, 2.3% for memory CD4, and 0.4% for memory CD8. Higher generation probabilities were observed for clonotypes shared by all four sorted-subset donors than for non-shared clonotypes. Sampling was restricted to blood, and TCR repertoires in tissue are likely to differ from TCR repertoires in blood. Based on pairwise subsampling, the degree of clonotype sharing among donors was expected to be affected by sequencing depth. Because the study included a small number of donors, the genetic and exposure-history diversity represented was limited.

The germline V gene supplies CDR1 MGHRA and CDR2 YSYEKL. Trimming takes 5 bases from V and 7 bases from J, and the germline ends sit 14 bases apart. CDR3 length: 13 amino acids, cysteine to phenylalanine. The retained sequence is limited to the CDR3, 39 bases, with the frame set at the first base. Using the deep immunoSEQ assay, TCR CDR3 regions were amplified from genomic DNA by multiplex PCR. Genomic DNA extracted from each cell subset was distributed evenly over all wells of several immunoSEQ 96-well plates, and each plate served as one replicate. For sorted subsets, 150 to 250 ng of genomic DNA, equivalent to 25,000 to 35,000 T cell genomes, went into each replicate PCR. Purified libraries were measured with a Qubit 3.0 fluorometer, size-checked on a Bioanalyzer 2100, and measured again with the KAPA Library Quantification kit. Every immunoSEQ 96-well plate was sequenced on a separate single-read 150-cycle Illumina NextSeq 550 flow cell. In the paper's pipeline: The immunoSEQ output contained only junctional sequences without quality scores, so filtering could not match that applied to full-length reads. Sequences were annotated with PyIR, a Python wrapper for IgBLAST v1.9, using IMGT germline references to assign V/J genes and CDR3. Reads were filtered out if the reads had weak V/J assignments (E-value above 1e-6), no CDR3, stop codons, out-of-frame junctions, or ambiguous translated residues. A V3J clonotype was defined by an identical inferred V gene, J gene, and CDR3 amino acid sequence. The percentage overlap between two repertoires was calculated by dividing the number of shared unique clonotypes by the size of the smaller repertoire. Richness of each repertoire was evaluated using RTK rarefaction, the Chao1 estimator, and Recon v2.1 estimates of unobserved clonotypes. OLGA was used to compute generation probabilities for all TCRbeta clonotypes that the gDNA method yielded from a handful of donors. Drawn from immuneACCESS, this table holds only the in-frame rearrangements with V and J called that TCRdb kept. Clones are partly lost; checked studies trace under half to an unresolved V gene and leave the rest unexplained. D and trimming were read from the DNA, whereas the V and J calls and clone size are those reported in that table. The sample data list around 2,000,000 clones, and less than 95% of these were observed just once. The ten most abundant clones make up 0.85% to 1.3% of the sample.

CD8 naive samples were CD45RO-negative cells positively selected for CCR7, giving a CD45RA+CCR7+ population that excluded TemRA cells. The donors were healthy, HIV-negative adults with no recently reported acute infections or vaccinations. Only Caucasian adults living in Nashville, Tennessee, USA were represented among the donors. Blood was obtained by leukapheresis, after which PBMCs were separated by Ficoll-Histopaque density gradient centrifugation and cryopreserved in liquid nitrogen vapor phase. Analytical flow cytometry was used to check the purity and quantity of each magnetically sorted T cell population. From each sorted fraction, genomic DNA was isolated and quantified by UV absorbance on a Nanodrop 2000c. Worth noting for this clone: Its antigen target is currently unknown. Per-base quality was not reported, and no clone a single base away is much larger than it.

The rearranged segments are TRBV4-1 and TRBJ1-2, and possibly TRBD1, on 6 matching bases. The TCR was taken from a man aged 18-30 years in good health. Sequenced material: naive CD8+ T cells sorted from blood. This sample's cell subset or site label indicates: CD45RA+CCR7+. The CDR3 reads CASSEGGGFGYTF. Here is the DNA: TGCGCCAGCAGCGAAGGGGGTGGGTTTGGCTACACCTTC.